The clone carrying this TCR beta chain showed up just once. Its antigen is unidentified. Profiled with immunoSEQ multiplex PCR; TCRdb holds only in-frame clones, not every one. The sample lists about 2.4 million clones; roughly 93% were seen once. The source of the sample is a study of shared clonotypes between healthy human individuals. CDR3 length equals 18 residues. V trimming: 6 bases; J trimming: 4 bases; junction bases outside the gene matches: 13. The germline V gene encodes CDR1 SGHAT and CDR2 FQNNGV. CD45RA+ naive and CD45RA-negative memory subsets were separated from CD4+ cells. Study-level results: Among donors, sharing of clonotypes was expected to be affected by sequencing depth.

The chain links TRBV11-2 to TRBJ2-2; 11 bases agree with TRBD2. The sequence came from a young man in good health. Some clones in this sample may be carry-over from other donors' samples. Source material: naive CD4+ T cells from PBMCs. Subset in this sample: CD45RA+ positively selected. CDR3 residues: CASRHSGRARRSTGELFF. CDR3 in DNA: TGTGCCAGCAGACATAGCGGGAGGGCCCGTAGGTCCACCGGGGAGCTGTTTTTT.